The text below deals with one T cell receptor beta chain. Its target is not known. MiXCR, applied by TCRdb to the reads, yields one record per CDR3 protein. The sample yields under 200,000 distinct CDR3 sequences, about 20% seen once. CDR3 length: 12 amino acids. Germline assignment: CDR1 SEHNR and CDR2 FQNEAQ (reference sequence). With 10 bases clipped from V and 6 bases from J, the junction kept 4 bases outside the gene matches. This record comes from a study of T cell repertoires in cytomegalovirus infection. On the study more broadly: Recently identified HLA-C-restricted CMV epitopes and well-studied HLA-B-restricted CMV epitopes were used by the study. Study-wide findings and caveats: The study found HLA-C-restricted CMV-specific TCR beta clonotypes dominating the ex vivo response.

V usage is TRBV7-9 and J usage is TRBJ2-1; TRBD1 matches 9 bases. The sequencing here drew on CD8+ T cells from cultured PBMCs, taken from culture after CMV antigen stimulation. The sequence was collected from a human donor in good health (CMV status not recorded). Some clones in this sample may be carry-over from other donors' samples. The CDR3 protein is CATLDRGNEQFF. DNA for the CDR3: TGTGCCACCTTGGACAGGGGCAATGAGCAGTTCTTC. Variable domain in full (rest from reference TRBV7-9 and TRBJ2-1): DTGVSQNPRHKITKRGQNVTFRCDPISEHNRLYWYRQTLGQGPEFLTYFQNEAQLEKSRLLSDRFSAERPKGSFSTLEIQRTEQGDSAMYLCATLDRGNEQFFGPGTRLTVL.